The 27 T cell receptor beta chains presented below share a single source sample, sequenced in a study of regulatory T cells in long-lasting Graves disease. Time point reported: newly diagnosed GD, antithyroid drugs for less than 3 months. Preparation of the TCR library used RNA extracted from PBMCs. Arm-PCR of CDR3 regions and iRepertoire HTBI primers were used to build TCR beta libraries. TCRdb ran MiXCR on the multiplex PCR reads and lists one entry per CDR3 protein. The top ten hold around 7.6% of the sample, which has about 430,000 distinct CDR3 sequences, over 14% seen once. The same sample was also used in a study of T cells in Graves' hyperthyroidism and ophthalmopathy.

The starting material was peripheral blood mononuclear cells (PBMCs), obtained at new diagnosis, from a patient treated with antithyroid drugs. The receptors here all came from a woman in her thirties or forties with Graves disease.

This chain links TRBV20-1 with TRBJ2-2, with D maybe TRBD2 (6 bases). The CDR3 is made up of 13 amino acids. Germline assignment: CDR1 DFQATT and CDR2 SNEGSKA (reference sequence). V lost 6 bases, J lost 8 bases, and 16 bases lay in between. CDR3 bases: TGCAGTGCGAGCCAAGCGGAGGGTGGGGAGCTGTTTTTT. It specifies CSASQAEGGELFF.

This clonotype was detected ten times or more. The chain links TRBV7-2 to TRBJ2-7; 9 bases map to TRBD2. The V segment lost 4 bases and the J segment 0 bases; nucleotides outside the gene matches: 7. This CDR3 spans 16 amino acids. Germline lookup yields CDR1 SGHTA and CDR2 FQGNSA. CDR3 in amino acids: CASSSLRSGSSYEQYF. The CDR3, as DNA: TGTGCCAGCAGCTCCTTGCGTAGCGGGAGCTCCTACGAGCAGTACTTC.

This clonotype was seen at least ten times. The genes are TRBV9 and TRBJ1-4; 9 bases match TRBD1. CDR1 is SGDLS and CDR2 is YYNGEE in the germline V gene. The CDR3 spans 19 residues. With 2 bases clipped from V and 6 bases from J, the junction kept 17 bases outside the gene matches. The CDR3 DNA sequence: TGTGCCAGCAGCGTCGACATCGGACAGGGGTTGGGGACTCATGAAAAACTGTTTTTT. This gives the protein CASSVDIGQGLGTHEKLFF.

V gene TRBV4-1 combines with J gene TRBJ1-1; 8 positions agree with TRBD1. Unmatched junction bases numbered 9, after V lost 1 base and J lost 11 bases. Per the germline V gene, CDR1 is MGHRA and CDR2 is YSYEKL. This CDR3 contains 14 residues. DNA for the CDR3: TGCGCCAGCAGCCAAGTGGGAGGACAGGGCCTGGCTTTCTTT. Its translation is CASSQVGGQGLAFF.

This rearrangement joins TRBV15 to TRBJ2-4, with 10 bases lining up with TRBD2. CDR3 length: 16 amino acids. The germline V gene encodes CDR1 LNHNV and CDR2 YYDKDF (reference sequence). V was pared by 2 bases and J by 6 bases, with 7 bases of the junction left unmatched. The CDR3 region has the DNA TGTGCCACCAGCAGACTAGCGGGGGCTCTGTCAAACATTCAGTACTTC. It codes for CATSRLAGALSNIQYF. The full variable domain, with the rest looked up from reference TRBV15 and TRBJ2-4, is DAMVIQNPRYQVTQFGKPVTLSCSQTLNHNVMYWYQQKSSQAPKLLFHYYDKDFNNEADTPDNFQSRRPNTSFCFLDIRSPGLGDTAMYLCATSRLAGALSNIQYFGAGTRLSVL.

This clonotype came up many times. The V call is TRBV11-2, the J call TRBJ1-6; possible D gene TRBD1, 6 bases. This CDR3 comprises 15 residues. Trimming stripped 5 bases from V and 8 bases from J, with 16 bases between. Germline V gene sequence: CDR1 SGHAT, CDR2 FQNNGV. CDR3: CASSLTGSSDSPLHF. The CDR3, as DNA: TGTGCCAGCAGCCTTACAGGGAGTTCGGATTCACCCCTCCACTTT.

The CDR3 is CASHTPATNEKLFF. The CDR3 coding sequence is TGTGCCAGCCACACGCCTGCAACTAATGAAAAACTGTTTTTT. The rearrangement joins TRBV28 to TRBJ1-4; no clear D gene. Germline CDR1 and CDR2: MDHEN and SYDVKM. The CDR3 sequence is 14 residues long. V was trimmed by 8 bases and J by 0 bases, leaving 10 bases between them.

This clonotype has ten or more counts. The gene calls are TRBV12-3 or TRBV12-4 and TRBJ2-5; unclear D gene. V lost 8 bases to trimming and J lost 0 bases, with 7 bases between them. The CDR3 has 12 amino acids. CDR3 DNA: TGTGCCAGCGTCGCGGACCAAGAGACCCAGTACTTC. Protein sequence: CASVADQETQYF.

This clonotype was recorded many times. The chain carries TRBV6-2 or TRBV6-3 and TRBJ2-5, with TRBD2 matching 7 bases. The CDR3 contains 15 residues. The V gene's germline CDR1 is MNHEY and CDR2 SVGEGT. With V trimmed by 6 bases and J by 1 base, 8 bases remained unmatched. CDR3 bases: TGTGCCAGCAGGGACTGGGGACTAACCCAAGAGACCCAGTACTTC. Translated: CASRDWGLTQETQYF.

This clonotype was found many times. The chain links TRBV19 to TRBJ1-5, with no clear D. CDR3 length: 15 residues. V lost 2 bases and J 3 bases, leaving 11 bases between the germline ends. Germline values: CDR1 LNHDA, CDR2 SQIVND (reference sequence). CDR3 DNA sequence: TGTGCCAGTAGTATAAGCTCAGTAAACAATCAGCCCCAGCATTTT. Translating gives CASSISSVNNQPQHF.

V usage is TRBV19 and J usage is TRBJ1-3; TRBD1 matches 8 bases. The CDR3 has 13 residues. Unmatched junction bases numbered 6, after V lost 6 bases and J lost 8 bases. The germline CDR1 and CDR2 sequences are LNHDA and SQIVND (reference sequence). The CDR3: CASRNRGGDTIYF. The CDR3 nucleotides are TGTGCCAGTAGGAACAGGGGGGGAGACACCATATATTTT.

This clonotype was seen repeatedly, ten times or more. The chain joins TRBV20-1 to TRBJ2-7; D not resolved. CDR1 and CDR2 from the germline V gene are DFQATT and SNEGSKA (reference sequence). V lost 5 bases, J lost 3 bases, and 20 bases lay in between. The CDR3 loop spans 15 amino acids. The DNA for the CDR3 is TGCAGTGCTGAGACCCCTCAGCTCTCCAGCTACGAGCAGTACTTC. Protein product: CSAETPQLSSYEQYF.

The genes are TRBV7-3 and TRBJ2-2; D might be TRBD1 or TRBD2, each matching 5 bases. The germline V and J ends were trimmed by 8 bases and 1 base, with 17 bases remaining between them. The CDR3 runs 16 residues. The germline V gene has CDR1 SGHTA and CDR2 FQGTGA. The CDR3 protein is CASSLGRGGNTGELFF. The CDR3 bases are TGTGCCAGCTCACTGGGGCGCGGAGGGAACACCGGGGAGCTGTTTTTT. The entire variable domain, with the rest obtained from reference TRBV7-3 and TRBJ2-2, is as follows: GAGVSQTPSNKVTEKGKYVELRCDPISGHTALYWYRQSLGQGPEFLIYFQGTGAADDSGLPNDRFFAVRPEGSVSTLKIQRTERGDSAVYLCASSLGRGGNTGELFFGEGSRLTVL.

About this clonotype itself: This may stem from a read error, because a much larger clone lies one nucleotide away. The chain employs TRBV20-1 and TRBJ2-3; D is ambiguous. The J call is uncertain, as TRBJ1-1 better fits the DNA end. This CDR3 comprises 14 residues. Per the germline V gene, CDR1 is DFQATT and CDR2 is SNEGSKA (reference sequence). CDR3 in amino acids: CSARDLRLNTKAFF. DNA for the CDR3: TGCAGTGCTAGAGATTTACGGTTGAACACTAAAGCTTTCTTT.

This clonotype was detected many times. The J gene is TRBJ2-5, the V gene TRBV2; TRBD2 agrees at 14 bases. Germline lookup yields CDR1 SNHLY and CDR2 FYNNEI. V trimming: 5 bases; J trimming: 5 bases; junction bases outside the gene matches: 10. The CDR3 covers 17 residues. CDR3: CASSPGTSGRGFETQYF. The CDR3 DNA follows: TGTGCCAGCAGTCCCGGGACTAGCGGGAGAGGATTTGAGACCCAGTACTTC.

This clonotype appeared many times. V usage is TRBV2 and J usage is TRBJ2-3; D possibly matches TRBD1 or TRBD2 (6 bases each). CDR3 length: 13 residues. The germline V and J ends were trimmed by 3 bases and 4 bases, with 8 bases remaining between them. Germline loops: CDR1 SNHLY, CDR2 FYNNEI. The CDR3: CASSERGADTQYF. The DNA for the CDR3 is TGTGCCAGCAGTGAGAGGGGGGCAGATACGCAGTATTTT.

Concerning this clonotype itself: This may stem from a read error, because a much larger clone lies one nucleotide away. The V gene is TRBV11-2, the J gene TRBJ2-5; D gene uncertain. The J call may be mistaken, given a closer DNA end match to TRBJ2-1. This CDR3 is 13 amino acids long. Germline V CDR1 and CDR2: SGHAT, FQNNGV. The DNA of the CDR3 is TGTGCCAGCAGCTTCCAGCCGTACAATGGGCAGTTCTTC. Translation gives CASSFQPYNGQFF.

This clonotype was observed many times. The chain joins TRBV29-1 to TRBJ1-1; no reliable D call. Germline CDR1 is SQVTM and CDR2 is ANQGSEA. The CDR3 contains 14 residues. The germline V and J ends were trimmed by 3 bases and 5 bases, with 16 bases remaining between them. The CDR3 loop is CSVDGVEDRTEAFF. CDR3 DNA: TGCAGCGTTGATGGGGTAGAGGATCGGACTGAAGCTTTCTTT.

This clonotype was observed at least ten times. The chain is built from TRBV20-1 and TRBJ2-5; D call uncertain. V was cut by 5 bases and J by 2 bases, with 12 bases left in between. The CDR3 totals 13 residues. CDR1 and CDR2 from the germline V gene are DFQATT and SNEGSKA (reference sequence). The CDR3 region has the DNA TGCAGTGCTTTTGGTCTTCAACAAGAGACCCAGTACTTC. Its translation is CSAFGLQQETQYF.

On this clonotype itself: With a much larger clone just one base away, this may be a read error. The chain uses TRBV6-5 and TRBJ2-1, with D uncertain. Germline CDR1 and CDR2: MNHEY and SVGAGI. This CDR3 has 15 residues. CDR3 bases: TGTGCCAGCAGTTACAGGTTTGTTCCCTACAATGGGCAGTTCTTC. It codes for CASSYRFVPYNGQFF.

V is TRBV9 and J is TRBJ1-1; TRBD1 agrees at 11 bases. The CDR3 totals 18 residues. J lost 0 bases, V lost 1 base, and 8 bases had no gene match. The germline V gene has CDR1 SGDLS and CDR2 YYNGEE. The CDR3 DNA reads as TGTGCCAGCAGCGTATTTCCCGGGACAGGGGGAGTGAACACTGAAGCTTTCTTT. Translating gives CASSVFPGTGGVNTEAFF.

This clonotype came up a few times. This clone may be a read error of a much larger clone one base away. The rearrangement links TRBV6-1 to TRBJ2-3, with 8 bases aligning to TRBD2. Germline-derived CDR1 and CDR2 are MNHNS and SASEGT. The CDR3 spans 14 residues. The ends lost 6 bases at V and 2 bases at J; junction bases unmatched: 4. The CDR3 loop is CASRIAGTTDTQYF. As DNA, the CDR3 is TGTGCCAGCAGGATAGCGGGAACCACAGATACGCAGTATTTT.

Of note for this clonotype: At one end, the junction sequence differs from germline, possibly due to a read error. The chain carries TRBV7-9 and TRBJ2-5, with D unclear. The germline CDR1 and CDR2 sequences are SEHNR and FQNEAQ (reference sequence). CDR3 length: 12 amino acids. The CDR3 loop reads CAGRLYQETQYF. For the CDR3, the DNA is TGTGCCGGCAGATTGTACCAAGAGACCCAGTACTTC.

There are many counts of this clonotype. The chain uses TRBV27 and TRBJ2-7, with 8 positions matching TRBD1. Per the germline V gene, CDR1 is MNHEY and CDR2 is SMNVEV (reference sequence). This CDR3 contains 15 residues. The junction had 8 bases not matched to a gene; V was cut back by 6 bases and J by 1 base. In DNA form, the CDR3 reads TGTGCCAGCAGCCTTTCGGGACAGGCATCCTACGAGCAGTACTTC. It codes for CASSLSGQASYEQYF.

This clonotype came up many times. The CDR3 DNA reads as TGTGCCAGCAGCCCTGGGACTAGCGGGAAATCAGATACGCAGTATTTT. It is translated as CASSPGTSGKSDTQYF. The chain has TRBV14 and TRBJ2-3, with 13 bases identical to TRBD2. The V segment lost 4 bases and the J segment 4 bases; nucleotides outside the gene matches: 5. Germline CDR1 and CDR2: SGHDN and FVKESK. The CDR3 length is 16 residues.

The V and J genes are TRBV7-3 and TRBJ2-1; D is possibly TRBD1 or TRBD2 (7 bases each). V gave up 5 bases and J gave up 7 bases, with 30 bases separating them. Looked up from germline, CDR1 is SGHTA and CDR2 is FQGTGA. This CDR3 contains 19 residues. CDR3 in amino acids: CASSTLRQGWRLALNEQFF. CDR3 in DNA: TGTGCCAGCAGCACGCTTAGACAGGGTTGGCGACTAGCTCTAAATGAGCAGTTCTTC.

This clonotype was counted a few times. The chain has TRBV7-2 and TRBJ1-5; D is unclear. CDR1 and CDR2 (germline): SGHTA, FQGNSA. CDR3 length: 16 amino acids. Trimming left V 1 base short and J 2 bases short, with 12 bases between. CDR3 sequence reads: CASSLEGSVGNQPQHF. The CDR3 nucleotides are TGTGCCAGCAGCTTAGAGGGATCCGTTGGCAATCAGCCCCAGCATTTT.